Listed here are 5 T cell receptor beta chains from one sample, sequenced in a study of blood T cell repertoires in COVID-19 (dated by TCRdb to the early 2020s). Library preparation employed the immunoSEQ multiplex PCR assay. What TCRdb holds here is the immuneACCESS table cut down to in-frame rearrangements. Part of the clones is not present; checked against another copy, under half of the missing clones reflect an unresolved V gene, and the others are unexplained. Within this sample are more than 55,000 clones, with roughly four fifths of them counted one time only. The ten largest account for over 5% of the sample. The specimen was peripheral blood. The receptors were gathered from a woman aged 45-60 years with active or convalescent COVID-19.

The chain has TRBV4-1 and TRBJ1-2; D call uncertain. The CDR3 runs 13 residues. The germline CDR1 and CDR2 sequences are MGHRA and YSYEKL. The V and J ends lost 4 bases and 2 bases respectively, with 8 bases between them. CDR3 sequence: CASSRGLNYGYTF. CDR3 bases: TGCGCCAGCAGCCGTGGACTGAACTATGGCTACACCTTC.

The rearrangement links TRBV6-5 to TRBJ1-4, with D possibly matching TRBD1 (6 bases). CDR3 size: 14 residues. V lost 10 bases to trimming and J lost 3 bases, with 15 bases between them. From germline, CDR1 is MNHEY and CDR2 SVGAGI. CDR3 amino acids: CATQYRDANEKLFF. In nucleotides, the CDR3 is TGTGCCACCCAGTACAGGGATGCTAATGAAAAACTGTTTTTT.

This clone was observed once. The chain employs TRBV11-3 and TRBJ2-1; 8 bases match TRBD1. Germline V gene lookup returns CDR1 SGHNT and CDR2 YENEEA. The CDR3 sequence is 16 residues long. The J segment lost 2 bases and the V segment lost 4 bases, leaving 7 bases of the junction unmatched. The CDR3 reads CASSYAGTGPYNEQFF. The CDR3 bases are TGTGCCAGCAGCTACGCCGGGACAGGCCCCTACAATGAGCAGTTCTTC.

The chain has TRBV29-1 and TRBJ2-7; 9 positions match TRBD2. CDR3 length: 16 residues. CDR1 and CDR2 from the germline V gene are SQVTM and ANQGSEA. V trimming: 3 bases; J trimming: 1 base; junction bases outside the gene matches: 10. The CDR3 DNA sequence: TGCAGCGTTGAGCTAGCGGGACCTTCCGTTTCCTACGAGCAGTACTTC. Translation: CSVELAGPSVSYEQYF.

The chain employs TRBV5-1 and TRBJ1-2; no definite D call. Germline values: CDR1 SGHRS, CDR2 YFSETQ. Trimming removed 6 bases at V and 8 bases at J, with 17 bases between. The CDR3 covers 13 residues. CDR3 sequence (DNA): TGCGCCAGCAAGGACTTAGGGAAAGGGGGCTACACCTTC. Protein: CASKDLGKGGYTF.